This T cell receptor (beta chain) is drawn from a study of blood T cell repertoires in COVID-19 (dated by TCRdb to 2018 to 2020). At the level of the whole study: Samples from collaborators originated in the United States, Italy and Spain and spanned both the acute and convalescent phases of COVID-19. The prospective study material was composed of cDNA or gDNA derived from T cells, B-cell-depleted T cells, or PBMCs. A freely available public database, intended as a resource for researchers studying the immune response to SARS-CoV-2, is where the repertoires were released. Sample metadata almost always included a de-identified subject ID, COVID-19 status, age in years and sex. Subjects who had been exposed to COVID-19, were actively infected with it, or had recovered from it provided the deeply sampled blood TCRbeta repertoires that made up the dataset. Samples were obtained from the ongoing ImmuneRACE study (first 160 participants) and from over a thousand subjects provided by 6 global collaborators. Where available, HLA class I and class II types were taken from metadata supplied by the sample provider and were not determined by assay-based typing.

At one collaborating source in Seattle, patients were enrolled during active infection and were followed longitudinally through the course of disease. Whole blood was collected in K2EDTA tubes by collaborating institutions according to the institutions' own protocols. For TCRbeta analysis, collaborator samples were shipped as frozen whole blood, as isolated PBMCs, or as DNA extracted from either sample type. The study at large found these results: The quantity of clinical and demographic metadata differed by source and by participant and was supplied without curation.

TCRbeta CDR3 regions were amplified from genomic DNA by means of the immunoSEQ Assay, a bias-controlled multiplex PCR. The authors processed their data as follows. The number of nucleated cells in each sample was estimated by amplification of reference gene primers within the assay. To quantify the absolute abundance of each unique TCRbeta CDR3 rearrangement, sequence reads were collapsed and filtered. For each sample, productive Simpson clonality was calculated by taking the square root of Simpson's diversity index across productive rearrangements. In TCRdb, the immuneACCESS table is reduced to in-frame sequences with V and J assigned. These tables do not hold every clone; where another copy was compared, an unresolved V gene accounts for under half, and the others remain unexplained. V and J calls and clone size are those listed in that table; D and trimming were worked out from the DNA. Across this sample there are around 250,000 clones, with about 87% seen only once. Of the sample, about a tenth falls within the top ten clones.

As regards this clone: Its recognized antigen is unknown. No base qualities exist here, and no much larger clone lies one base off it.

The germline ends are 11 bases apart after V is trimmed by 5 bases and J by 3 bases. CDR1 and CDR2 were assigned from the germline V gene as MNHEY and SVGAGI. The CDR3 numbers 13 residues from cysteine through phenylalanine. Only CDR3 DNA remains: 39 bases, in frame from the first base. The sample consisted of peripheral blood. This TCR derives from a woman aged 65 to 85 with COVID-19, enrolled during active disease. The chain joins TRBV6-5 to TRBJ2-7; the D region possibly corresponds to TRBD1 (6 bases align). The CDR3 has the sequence CASSRGQDYEQYF. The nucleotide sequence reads TGTGCCAGCAGTAGGGGACAAGACTACGAGCAGTACTTC.